The sequence of this T cell receptor beta chain was determined in a study of cytomegalovirus exposure and HLA in healthy donors. Study-wide findings and caveats: The authors confirmed in vitro that a few CMV-associated chains were specific for CMV antigens. A classifier reportedly called cytomegalovirus status with high sensitivity and specificity. 164 TCR beta chains were listed as cytomegalovirus-associated. Within the 100 to 150 validation repertoires, first-cohort TCR clusters tended to co-occur, according to a later analysis.

Produced via immunoSEQ multiplex PCR; TCRdb's table is partial and in-frame only. The sample holds 200,000 or so clones; approximately 84% are singletons and the top ten take approximately 7%. Comment on this clone: Antigen: not known.

Trimming took off 4 bases at V and 7 bases at J, with 14 bases between the two ends. The CDR3 runs 13 residues. The sequence came from a young man in good health and CMV-seropositive. The rearrangement joins TRBV23-1 to TRBJ2-7, with D possibly being TRBD1 (6 bases). TRBV23-1 is given ORF status, its function remaining uncertain. Sequenced: PBMCs. For the CDR3, the DNA is TGCGCCAGCAGTCGGGGACACCCTAAGGAGCAGTACTTC. Translating gives CASSRGHPKEQYF.